The rows below give T cell receptor beta chains drawn from one sample of a study of technical replicates of blood from a handful of donors. The assay was immunoSEQ multiplex PCR, and TCRdb's table has in-frame clones only and misses some. This table holds roughly 100,000 clones, 85% to 95% found once. Sequencing used T cells isolated from PBMCs. The receptor set was obtained from a human donor in good health. Both conserved end residues are part of each CDR3. A D gene is named only where the DNA matches it firmly. Where a row states a size, it is once, few, many or the class of an expanded clone; other rows omit it.

TRBV7-8,TRBJ2-2,TRBD1,-,TGTGCCAGCAGCACAATTTACAGGGGGCGCGAGAACACCGGGGAGCTGTTTTTT,CASSTIYRGRENTGELFF
TRBV29-1,TRBJ2-5,TRBD2,-,TGCAGCGTTGAGTCGCTAGCGGGAGCGCCGGGGGAGACCCAGTACTTC,CSVESLAGAPGETQYF
TRBV19,TRBJ1-1,TRBD1,-,TGTGCCAGTAGTACGACAGGGCAAGGGACTGAAGCTTTCTTT,CASSTTGQGTEAFF
TRBV9,TRBJ1-1,-,once,TGTGCCAGCAGCGCCCTTACAGGGGAAGCTTTCTTT,CASSALTGEAFF
TRBV30,TRBJ1-5,-,-,TGTGCCTGGAGTGGGCAGGGTGGTCAGCCCCAGCATTTT,CAWSGQGGQPQHF
TRBV6-5,TRBJ2-7,-,-,TGTGCCAGCAGTTACTTCGACAGCTCCTACGAGCAGTACTTC,CASSYFDSSYEQYF
TRBV28,TRBJ1-1,-,few,TGTGCCAGCAGTTTATCAGGGACTGAAGCTTTCTTT,CASSLSGTEAFF
TRBV5-1,TRBJ2-7,TRBD2,-,TGCGCCAGCACGACTAGCAGTAGCTCCTACGAGCAGTACTTC,CASTTSSSSYEQYF
TRBV5-1,TRBJ2-4,TRBD1,-,TGCGCCAGCAGGACAGGGGACCTAGCCAAAAACATTCAGTACTTC,CASRTGDLAKNIQYF
TRBV27,TRBJ2-7,TRBD1,-,TGTGCCAGCAGTTTAGGACAGGGCTTCCTCGAGCAGTACTTC,CASSLGQGFLEQYF
TRBV12-5,TRBJ1-1,-,-,TGTGCTACCCGACCACCGGGTTGGGACACTGAAGCTTTCTTT,CATRPPGWDTEAFF
TRBV28,TRBJ1-3,TRBD1,once,TGTGCCAGCAGTGCTGCAGGGGGGTTCTCTGGAAACACCATATATTTT,CASSAAGGFSGNTIYF
TRBV7-2,TRBJ2-7,-,-,TGTGCCAGCAGCTTACGGGGATCTTACGAGCAGTACTTC,CASSLRGSYEQYF
TRBV5-4,TRBJ2-3,-,-,TGTGCCAGCAGCTTGCGGGCTAGCGGCACAGATACGCAGTATTTT,CASSLRASGTDTQYF
TRBV29-1,TRBJ2-7,TRBD1,-,TGCAGCGTTGGGACAGGGGCCGTCTACGAGCAGTACTTC,CSVGTGAVYEQYF
TRBV13,TRBJ2-2,TRBD2,-,TGTGCCAGCAGCTCACTAGCGGGCCAGAACACCGGGGAGCTGTTTTTT,CASSSLAGQNTGELFF
TRBV2,TRBJ1-2,TRBD1,once,TGTGCCAGCAGCCTTTACCAATTGACAGGGGAAAATGGCTACACCTTC,CASSLYQLTGENGYTF
TRBV6-5,TRBJ2-5,-,-,TGTGCCAGCAATCGGGGGGAGACCCAGTACTTC,CASNRGETQYF
TRBV29-1,TRBJ1-3,-,-,TGCAGCGTTTTTGAGTCTTCTGGAAACACCATATATTTT,CSVFESSGNTIYF
TRBV5-1,TRBJ2-1,TRBD2,-,TGCGCCAGCAGCTTGGCCCCGGCTAGCGGGTACAATGAGCAGTTCTTC,CASSLAPASGYNEQFF
TRBV30,TRBJ1-1,TRBD1,-,TGTGCCTGGAAGACAGGGGGCGAAGGTCGGACTGAAGCTTTCTTT,CAWKTGGEGRTEAFF
TRBV27,TRBJ2-1,TRBD2,-,TGTGCCAGCAGTTTCGATACGGGGAGGGCTGGCAATGAGCAGTTCTTC,CASSFDTGRAGNEQFF
TRBV28,TRBJ1-2,TRBD1,once,TGTGCCAGCAACTCGGGACAGGGGCTCTTATCCCGAGGCTACACCTTC,CASNSGQGLLSRGYTF
TRBV7-8,TRBJ2-1,-,-,TGTGCCAGCAGCTTGACTAGCTACAATGAGCAGTTCTTC,CASSLTSYNEQFF
TRBV7-9,TRBJ2-7,TRBD2,-,TGTGCCAGCAGCTTAGCTTCGGGACTAGCCAACGAGCAGTACTTC,CASSLASGLANEQYF
TRBV10-1,TRBJ2-5,TRBD1,-,TGCGCCAGCAGTGGGACAGGCGAAGGGACCCAGTACTTC,CASSGTGEGTQYF
TRBV19,TRBJ2-3,-,-,TGTGCCAGTAGAAGTGGGGGAGGAGGTACAGATACGCAGTATTTT,CASRSGGGGTDTQYF
TRBV6-6,TRBJ2-1,-,-,TGTGCCAGCAGTCCCGGGTTCAACGGTGAGCAGTTCTTC,CASSPGFNGEQFF